This T cell receptor (beta chain) was captured by sequencing in a study of T cells in Graves' hyperthyroidism and ophthalmopathy. At the level of the study: Specimen type is peripheral blood, collected at initial diagnosis prior to any treatment. General observations from the study: Prediction of ophthalmopathy progression came a median around 7.1 months pre-onset. Also found in blood were most expanded thyroid clonotypes above 0.001.

Amplified regions were TCR beta CDR3 sequences from RNA transcripts. TCR CDR3 underwent first-round RT-PCR with the HTBI primer set. MiXCR, run by TCRdb on the multiplex PCR reads, gives a single entry per CDR3 protein. The table records about 640,000 distinct CDR3 sequences, under 25% of them present only once. This clonotype appeared a few times. As yet, its antigen is unknown. The sequenced sample consisted of blood. The clonotype originates from a man aged 30-40 years with Graves' ophthalmopathy.

The chain's CDR3 is CASSQLVSRDGVDTEAFF. Written as DNA, the CDR3 is TGCGCCAGCAGCCAACTAGTAAGCCGGGACGGGGTGGACACTGAAGCTTTCTTT. The chain is built from TRBV4-3 and TRBJ1-1, with a possible D match to TRBD1 (5 bases). V was shortened by 2 bases and J by 3 bases, with 22 bases between the two germline ends. Germline V gene sequence: CDR1 LGHNA, CDR2 YSLEER. The CDR3 length is 18 residues.